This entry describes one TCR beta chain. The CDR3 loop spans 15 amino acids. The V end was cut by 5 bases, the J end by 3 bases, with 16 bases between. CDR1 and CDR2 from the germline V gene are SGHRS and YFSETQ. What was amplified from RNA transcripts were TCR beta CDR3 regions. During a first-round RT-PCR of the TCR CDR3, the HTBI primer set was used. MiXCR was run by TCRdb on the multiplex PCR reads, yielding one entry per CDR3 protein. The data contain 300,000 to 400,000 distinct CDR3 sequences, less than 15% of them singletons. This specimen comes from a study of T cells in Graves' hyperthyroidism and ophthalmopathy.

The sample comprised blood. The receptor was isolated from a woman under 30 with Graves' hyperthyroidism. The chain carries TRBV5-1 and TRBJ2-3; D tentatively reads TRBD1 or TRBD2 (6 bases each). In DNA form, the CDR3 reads TGCGCCAGCAGTCGGGAGCCCCAGGGGACAGATACGCAGTATTTT. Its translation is CASSREPQGTDTQYF.